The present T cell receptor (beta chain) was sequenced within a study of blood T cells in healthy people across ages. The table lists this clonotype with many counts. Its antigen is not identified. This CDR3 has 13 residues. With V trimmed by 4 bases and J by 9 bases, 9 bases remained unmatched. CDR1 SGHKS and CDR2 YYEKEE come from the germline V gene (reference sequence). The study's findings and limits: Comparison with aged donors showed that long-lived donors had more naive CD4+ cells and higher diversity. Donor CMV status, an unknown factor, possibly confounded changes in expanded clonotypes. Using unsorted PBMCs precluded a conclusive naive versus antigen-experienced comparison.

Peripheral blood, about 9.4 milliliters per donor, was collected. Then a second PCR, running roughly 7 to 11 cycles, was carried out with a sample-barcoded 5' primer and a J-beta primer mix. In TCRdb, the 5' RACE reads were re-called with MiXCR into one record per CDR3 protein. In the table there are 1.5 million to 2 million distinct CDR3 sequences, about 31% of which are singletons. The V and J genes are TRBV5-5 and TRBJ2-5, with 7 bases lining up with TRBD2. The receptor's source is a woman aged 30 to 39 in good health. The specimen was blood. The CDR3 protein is CASSTWTAGAQYF. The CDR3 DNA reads TGTGCCAGCAGCACCTGGACCGCGGGGGCCCAGTACTTC.